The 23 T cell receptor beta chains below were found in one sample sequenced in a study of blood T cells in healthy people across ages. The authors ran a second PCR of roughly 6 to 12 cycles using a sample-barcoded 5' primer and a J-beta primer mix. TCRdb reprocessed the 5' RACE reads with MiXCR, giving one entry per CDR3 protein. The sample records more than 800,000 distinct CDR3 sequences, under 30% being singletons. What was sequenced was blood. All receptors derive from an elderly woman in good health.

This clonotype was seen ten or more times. CDR3 sequence: CASLRDPPSPLHF. In nucleotides, the CDR3 is TGTGCCAGTTTAAGGGACCCTCCCTCACCCCTCCACTTT. V gene TRBV28 combines with J gene TRBJ1-6; possible D gene TRBD1, 5 bases. Germline V gives CDR1 MDHEN, CDR2 SYDVKM. The V end lost 9 bases, the J end lost 10 bases, and 16 bases lay between the germline ends. CDR3 length: 13 residues. The variable domain in full, completed from reference TRBV28 and TRBJ1-6, reads DVKVTQSSRYLVKRTGEKVFLECVQDMDHENMFWYRQDPGLGLRLIYFSYDVKMKEKGDIPEGYSVSREKKERFSLILESASTNQTSMYLCASLRDPPSPLHFGNGTRLTVT.

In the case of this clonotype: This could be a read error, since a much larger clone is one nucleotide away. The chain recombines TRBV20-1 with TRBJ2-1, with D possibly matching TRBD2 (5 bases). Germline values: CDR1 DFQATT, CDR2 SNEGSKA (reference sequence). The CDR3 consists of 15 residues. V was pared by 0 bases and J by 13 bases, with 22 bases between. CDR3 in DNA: TGCAGTGCTAGAGATCCGGGATATCAGGTGGAGACCCAGTTCTTC. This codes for CSARDPGYQVETQFF.

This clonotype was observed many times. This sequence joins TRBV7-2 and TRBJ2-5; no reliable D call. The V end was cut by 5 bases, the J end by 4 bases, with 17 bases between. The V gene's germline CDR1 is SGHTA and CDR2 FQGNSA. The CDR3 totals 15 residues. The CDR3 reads CASSLDPARVETQYF. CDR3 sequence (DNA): TGTGCCAGCAGCCTGGACCCGGCTAGGGTAGAGACCCAGTACTTC.

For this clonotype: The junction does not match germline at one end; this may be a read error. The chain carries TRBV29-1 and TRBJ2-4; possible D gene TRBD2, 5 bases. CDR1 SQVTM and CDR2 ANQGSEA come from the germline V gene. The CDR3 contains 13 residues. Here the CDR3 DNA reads TGCTGCGTTGCTTTGGGGAGCAAAAACATTCAGTACTTC. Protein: CCVALGSKNIQYF.

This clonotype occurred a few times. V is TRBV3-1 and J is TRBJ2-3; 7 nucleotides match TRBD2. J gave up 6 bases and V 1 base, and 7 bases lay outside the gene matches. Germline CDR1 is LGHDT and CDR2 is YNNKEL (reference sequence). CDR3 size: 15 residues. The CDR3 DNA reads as TGTGCCAGCAGCCAAGGTAGCGGGCCAGGGGATACGCAGTATTTT. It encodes CASSQGSGPGDTQYF.

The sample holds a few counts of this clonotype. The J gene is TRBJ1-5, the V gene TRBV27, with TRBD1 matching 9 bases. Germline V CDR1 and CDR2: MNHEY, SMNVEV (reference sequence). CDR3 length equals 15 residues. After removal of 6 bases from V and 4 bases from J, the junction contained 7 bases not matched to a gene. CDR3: CASSPGTGRNQPQHF. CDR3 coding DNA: TGTGCCAGCAGCCCCGGGACAGGGAGGAATCAGCCCCAGCATTTT.

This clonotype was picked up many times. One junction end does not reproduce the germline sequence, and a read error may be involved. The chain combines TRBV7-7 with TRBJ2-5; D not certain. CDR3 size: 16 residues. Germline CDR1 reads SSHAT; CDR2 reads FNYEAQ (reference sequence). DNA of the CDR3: TGTGCTAGCAGCCCGAATCCCCGGACGGATCAAGAGACCCAGTACTTC. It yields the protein CASSPNPRTDQETQYF.

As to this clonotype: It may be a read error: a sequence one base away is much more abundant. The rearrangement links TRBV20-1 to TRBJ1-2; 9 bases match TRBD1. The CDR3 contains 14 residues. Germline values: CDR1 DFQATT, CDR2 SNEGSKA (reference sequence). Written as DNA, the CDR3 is TGCAGTGCAATACCGGGACAGGGATACTATGGCTACGCCTTC. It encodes CSAIPGQGYYGYAF.

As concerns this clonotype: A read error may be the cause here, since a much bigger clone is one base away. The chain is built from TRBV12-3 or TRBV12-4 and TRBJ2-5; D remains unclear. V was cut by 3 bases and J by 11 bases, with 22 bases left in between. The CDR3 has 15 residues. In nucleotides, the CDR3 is TGTGCCAGCAGTTTCCAAGCGACGACGACCAATGAGCAGTACTTC. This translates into CASSFQATTTNEQYF.

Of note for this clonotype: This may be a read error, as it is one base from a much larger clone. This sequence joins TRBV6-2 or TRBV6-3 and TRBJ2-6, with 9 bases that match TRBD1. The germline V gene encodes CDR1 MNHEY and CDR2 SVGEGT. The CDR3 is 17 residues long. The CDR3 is CASSSTGGRSGANVRTF. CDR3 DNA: TGTGCCAGCAGTAGCACAGGGGGCAGGTCTGGGGCCAACGTCCGGACTTTC.

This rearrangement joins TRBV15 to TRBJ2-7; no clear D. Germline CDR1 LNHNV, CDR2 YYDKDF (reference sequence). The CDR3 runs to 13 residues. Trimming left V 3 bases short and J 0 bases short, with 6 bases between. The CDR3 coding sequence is TGTGCCACCAGCAGCTCCGACTCCTACGAGCAGTACTTC. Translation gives CATSSSDSYEQYF.

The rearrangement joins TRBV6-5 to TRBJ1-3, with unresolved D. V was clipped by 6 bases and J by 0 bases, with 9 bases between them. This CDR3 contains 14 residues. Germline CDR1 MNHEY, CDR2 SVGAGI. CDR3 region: CASSPQVSGNTIYF. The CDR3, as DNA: TGTGCCAGCAGCCCGCAGGTCTCTGGAAACACCATATATTTT.

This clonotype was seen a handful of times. In DNA form, the CDR3 reads TGTGCCTGGAGCCGGGACGGACGTCCCTACGAGCAGTACTTC. As protein: CAWSRDGRPYEQYF. The V call is TRBV30, the J call TRBJ2-7; D is perhaps TRBD1 or TRBD2 (5 bases each). Germline V lookup: CDR1 GTSNPN, CDR2 SVGIG (reference sequence). The CDR3 contains 14 residues. The V gene lost 3 bases and the J gene lost 2 bases, with 14 bases spanning the gap.

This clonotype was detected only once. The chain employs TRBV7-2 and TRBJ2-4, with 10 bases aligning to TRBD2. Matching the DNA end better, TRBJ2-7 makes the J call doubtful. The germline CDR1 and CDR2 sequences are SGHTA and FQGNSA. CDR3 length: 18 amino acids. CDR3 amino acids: CASSLAPSGGHHSYEQYF. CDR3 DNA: TGTGCCAGCAGCTTAGCTCCTAGCGGGGGCCACCATTCCTACGAGCAGTACTTC.

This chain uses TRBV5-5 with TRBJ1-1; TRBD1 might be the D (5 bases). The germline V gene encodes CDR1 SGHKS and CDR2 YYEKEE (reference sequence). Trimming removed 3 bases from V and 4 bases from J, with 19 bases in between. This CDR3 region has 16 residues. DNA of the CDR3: TGTGCCAGCAGCTGGGGGGGGGGTATTGAAAGCACTGAAGCTTTCTTT. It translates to CASSWGGGIESTEAFF.

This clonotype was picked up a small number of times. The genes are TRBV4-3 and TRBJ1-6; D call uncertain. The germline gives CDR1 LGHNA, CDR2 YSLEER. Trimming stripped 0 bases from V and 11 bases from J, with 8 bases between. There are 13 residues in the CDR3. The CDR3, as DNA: TGCGCCAGCAGCCAAGATGTTCCGGCACCCCTCCACTTT. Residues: CASSQDVPAPLHF.

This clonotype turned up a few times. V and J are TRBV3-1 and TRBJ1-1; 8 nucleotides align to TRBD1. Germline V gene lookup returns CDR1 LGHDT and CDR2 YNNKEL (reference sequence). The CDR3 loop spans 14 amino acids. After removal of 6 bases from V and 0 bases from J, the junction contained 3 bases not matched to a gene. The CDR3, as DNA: TGTGCCAGCAGGTGGACAGGGTTGAACACTGAAGCTTTCTTT. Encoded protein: CASRWTGLNTEAFF.

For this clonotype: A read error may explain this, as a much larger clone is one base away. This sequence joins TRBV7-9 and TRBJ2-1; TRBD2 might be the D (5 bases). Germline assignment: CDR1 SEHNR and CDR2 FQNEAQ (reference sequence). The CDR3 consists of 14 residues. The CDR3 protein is CAGSSQTTNNEQFF. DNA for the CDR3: TGTGCCGGCAGCTCACAGACTACAAACAATGAGCAGTTCTTC.

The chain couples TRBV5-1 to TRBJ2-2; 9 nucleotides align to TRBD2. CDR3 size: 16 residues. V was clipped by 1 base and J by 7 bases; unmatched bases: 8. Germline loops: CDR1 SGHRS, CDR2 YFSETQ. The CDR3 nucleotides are TGCGCCAGCAGCTTGAACGCGGGGGGGCCTGGCGGGGAGCTGTTTTTT. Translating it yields CASSLNAGGPGGELFF.

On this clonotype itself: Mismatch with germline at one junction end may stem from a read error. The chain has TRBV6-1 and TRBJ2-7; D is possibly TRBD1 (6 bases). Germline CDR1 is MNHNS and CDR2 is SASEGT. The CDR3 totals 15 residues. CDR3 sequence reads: CASSDLRTATYEHYF. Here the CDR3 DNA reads TGTGCCAGCAGTGATTTAAGGACAGCCACCTACGAGCACTACTTC.

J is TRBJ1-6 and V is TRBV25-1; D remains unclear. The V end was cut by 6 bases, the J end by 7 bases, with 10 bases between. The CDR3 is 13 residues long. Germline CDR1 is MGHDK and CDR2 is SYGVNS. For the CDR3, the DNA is TGTGCCAGCAGAGGGATGGTCAATTCACCCCTCCACTTT. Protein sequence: CASRGMVNSPLHF.

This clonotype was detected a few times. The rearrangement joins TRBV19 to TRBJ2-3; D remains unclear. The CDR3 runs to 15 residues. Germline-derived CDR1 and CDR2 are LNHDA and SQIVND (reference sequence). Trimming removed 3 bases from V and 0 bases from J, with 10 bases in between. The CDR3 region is CASSINGFSTDTQYF. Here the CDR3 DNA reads TGTGCCAGTAGTATTAACGGGTTTAGCACAGATACGCAGTATTTT.

The CDR3 DNA is TGCAGCGTTGGGGGGGGGTACTACGAGCAGTACTTC. Encoded protein: CSVGGGYYEQYF. V gene TRBV29-1 combines with J gene TRBJ2-5; the match to TRBD2 covers 7 bases. The DNA end lines up better with TRBJ2-7; the J call may be wrong. CDR1 and CDR2 from the germline V gene are SQVTM and ANQGSEA. The CDR3 is 12 amino acids.